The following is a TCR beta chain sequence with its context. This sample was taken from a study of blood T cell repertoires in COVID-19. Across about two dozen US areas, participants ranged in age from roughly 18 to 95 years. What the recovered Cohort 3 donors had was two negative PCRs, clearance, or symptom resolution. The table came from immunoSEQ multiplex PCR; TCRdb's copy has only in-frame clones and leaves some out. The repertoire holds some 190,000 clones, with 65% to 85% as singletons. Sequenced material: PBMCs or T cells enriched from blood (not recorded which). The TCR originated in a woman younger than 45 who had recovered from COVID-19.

CDR3 sequence: CASTPLIWGLNTEAFF. For the CDR3, the DNA is TGTGCCAGCACCCCACTGATTTGGGGGCTGAACACTGAAGCTTTCTTT. The chain combines TRBV28 with TRBJ1-1; D is perhaps TRBD1 (6 bases). The CDR3 spans 16 residues. Per the germline V gene, CDR1 is MDHEN and CDR2 is SYDVKM. The V gene lost 7 bases and the J gene lost 0 bases, with 18 bases spanning the gap.